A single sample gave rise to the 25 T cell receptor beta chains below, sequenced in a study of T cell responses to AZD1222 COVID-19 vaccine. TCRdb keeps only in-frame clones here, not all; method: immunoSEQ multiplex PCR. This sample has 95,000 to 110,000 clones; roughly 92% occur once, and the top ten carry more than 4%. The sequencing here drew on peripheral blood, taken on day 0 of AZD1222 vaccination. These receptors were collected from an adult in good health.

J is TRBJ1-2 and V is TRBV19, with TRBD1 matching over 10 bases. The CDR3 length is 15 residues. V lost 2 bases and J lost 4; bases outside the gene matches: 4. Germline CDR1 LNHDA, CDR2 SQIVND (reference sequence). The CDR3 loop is CASSIPTGGFYGYTF. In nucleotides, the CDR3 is TGTGCCAGTAGTATACCGACAGGGGGCTTCTATGGCTACACCTTC. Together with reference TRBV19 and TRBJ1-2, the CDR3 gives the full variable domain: DGGITQSPKYLFRKEGQNVTLSCEQNLNHDAMYWYRQDPGQGLRLIYYSQIVNDFQKGDIAEGYSVSREKKESFPLTVTSAQKNPTAFYLCASSIPTGGFYGYTFGSGTRLTVV.

CDR3 region: CASSPNQGSGQETQYF. The CDR3 bases are TGTGCCAGCAGCCCCAACCAGGGCAGCGGCCAAGAGACCCAGTACTTC. The J gene is TRBJ2-5, the V gene TRBV7-8; tentatively, D is TRBD1 or TRBD2 (5 bases each). The V end was cut by 5 bases, the J end by 1 base, with 17 bases between. The germline V gene has CDR1 SGHVS and CDR2 FQNEAQ. The CDR3 consists of 16 residues.

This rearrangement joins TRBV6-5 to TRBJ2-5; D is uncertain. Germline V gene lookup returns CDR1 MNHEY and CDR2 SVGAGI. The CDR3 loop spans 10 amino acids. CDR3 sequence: CASYRETQYF. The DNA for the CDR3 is TGTGCGTCGTATAGGGAGACCCAGTACTTC.

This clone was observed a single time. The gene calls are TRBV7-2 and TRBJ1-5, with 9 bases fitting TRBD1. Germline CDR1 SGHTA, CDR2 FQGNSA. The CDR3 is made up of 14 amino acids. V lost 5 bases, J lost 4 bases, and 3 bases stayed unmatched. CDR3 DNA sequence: TGTGCCAGCAGCGACAGGGGGGGGAATCAGCCCCAGCATTTT. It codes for CASSDRGGNQPQHF.

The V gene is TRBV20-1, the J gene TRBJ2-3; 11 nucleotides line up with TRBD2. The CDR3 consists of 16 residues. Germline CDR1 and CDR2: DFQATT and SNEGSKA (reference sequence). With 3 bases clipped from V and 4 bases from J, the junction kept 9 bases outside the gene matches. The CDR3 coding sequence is TGCAGTGCTAGTTATACTAGCGGGAGATTCGCAGATACGCAGTATTTT. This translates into CSASYTSGRFADTQYF.

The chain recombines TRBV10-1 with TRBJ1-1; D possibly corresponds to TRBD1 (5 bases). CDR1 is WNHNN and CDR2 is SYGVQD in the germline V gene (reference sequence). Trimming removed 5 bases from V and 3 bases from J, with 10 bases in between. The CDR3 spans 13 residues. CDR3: CASSSTVDTEAFF. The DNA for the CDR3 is TGCGCCAGCAGTTCGACAGTTGACACTGAAGCTTTCTTT.

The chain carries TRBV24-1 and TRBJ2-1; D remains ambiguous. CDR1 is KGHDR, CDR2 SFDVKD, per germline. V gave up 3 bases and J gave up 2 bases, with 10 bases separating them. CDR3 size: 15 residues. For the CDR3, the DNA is TGTGCCACCAGTGATGCATCAGAAGCCTACAATGAGCAGTTCTTC. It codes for CATSDASEAYNEQFF.

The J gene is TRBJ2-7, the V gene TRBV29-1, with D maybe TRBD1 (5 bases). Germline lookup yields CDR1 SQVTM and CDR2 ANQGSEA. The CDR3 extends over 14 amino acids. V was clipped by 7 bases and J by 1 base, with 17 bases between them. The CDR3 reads CSASQVSGSYEQYF. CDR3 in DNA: TGCAGCGCCTCACAGGTGTCGGGTTCCTACGAGCAGTACTTC.

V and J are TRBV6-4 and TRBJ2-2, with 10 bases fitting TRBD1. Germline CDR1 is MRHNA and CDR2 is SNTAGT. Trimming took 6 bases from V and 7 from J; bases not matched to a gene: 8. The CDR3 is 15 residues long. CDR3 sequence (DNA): TGTGCCAGCAGCAAGACAGGGGGCGTAGGCGGGGAGCTGTTTTTT. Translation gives CASSKTGGVGGELFF.

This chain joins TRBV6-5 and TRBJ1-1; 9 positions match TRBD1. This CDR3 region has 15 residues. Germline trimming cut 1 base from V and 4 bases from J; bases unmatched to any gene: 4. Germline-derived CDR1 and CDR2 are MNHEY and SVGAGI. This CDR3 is CASSYFRDRVTEAFF. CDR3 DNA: TGTGCCAGCAGTTACTTCCGGGACAGGGTCACTGAAGCTTTCTTT.

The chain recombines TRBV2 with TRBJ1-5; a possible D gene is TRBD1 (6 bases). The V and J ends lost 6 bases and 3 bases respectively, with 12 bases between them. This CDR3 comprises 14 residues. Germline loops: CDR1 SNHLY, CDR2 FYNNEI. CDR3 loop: CASREWDTNQPQHF. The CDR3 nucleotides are TGTGCCAGCAGGGAATGGGACACCAATCAGCCCCAGCATTTT.

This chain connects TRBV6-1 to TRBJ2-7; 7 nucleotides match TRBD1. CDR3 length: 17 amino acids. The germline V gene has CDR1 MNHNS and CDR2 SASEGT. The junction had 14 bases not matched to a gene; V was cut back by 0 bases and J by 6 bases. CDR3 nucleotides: TGTGCCAGCAGTGAAGCGGTTTTAGGGGGCCGGGCCGGCGAGCAGTACTTC. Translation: CASSEAVLGGRAGEQYF.

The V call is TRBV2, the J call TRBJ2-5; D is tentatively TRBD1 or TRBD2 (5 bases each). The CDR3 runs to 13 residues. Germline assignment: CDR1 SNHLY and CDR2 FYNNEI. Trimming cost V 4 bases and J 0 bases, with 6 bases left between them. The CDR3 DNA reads TGTGCCAGCAGTGGGGACCACCAAGAGACCCAGTACTTC. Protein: CASSGDHQETQYF.

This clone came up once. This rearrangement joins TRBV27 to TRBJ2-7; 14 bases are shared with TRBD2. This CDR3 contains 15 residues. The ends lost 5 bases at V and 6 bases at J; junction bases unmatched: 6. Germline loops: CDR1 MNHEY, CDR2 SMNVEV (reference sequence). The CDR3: CASSPPGLAGAEQYF. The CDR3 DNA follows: TGTGCCAGCAGTCCCCCGGGACTAGCGGGGGCCGAGCAGTACTTC.

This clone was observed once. This CDR3 reads CAIRSGTSRSYEQYF. Written as DNA, the CDR3 is TGTGCCATCAGATCCGGGACTAGCAGATCCTACGAGCAGTACTTC. This sequence joins TRBV10-3 and TRBJ2-7; 9 positions agree with TRBD2. Unmatched junction bases numbered 7, after V lost 6 bases and J lost 1 base. The CDR3 totals 15 residues. The V gene's germline CDR1 is ENHRY and CDR2 SYGVKD.

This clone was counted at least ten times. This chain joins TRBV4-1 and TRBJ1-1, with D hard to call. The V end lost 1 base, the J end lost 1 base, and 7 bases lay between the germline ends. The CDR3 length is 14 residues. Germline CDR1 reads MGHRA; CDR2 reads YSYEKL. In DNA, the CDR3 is TGCGCCAGCAGCCAAGCGTCTGCGAACACTGAAGCTTTCTTT. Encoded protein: CASSQASANTEAFF.

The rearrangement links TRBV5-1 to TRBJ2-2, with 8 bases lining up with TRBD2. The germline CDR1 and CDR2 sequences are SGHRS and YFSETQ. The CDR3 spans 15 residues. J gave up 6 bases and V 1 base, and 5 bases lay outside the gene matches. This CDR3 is CASSLRAGGSGELFF. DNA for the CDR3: TGCGCCAGCAGCTTGCGGGCGGGAGGCTCCGGGGAGCTGTTTTTT.

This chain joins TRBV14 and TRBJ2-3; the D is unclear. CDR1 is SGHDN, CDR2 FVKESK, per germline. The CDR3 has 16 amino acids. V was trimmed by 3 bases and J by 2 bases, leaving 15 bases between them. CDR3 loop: CASSQGWEDPTDTQYF. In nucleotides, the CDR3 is TGTGCCAGCAGCCAGGGTTGGGAAGACCCCACAGATACGCAGTATTTT.

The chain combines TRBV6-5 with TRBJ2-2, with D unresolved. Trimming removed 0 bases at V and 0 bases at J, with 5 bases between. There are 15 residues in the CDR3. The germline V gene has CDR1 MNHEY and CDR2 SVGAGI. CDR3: CASSYSGSNTGELFF. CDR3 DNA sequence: TGTGCCAGCAGTTACTCGGGTTCGAACACCGGGGAGCTGTTTTTT.

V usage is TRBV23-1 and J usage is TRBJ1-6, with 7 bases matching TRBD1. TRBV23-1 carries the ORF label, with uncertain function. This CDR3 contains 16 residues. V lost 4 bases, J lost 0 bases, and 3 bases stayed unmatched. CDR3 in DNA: TGCGCCAGCAGTCTCCGGGACAGCTCCTATAATTCACCCCTCCACTTT. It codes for CASSLRDSSYNSPLHF.

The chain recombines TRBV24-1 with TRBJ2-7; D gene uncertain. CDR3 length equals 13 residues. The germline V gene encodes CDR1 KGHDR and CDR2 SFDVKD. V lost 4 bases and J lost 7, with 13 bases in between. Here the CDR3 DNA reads TGTGCCACCAGTGACTCTAGGGTAGAGGAGCAGTACTTC. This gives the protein CATSDSRVEEQYF.

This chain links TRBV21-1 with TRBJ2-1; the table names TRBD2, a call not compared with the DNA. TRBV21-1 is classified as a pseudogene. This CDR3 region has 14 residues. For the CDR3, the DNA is TGTGCCAGCAGCAAATTCGGACTAGCGAATGAGCAGTTCTTC. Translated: CASSKFGLANEQFF.

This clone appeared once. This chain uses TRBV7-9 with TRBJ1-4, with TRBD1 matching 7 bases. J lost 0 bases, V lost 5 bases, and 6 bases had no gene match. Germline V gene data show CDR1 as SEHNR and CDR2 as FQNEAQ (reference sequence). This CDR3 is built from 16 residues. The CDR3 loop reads CASSPGQSATNEKLFF. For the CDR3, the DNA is TGTGCCAGCAGCCCGGGACAGTCTGCAACTAATGAAAAACTGTTTTTT.

The CDR3 is CASKVSQARSPLHF. In nucleotides, the CDR3 is TGTGCCAGCAAAGTTTCGCAGGCGAGGTCACCCCTCCACTTT. This chain joins TRBV28 and TRBJ1-6; D is ambiguous. Trimming removed 7 bases from V and 10 bases from J, with 17 bases in between. Germline V CDR1 and CDR2: MDHEN, SYDVKM. This CDR3 spans 14 amino acids.

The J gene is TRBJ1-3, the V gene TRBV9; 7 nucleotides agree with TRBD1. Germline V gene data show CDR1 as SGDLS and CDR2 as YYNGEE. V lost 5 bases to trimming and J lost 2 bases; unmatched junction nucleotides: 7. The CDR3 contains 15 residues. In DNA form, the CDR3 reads TGTGCCAGCAGTAAGGACAGGACCCCTGGAAACACCATATATTTT. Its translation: CASSKDRTPGNTIYF.